The next 21 T cell receptor beta chains were all read from a single sample in a study of T cells expressing NK-cell markers. From its re-call of the 5' RACE reads, TCRdb lists each CDR3 protein once, without DNA. Seen in this sample are over 150,000 distinct CDR3 sequences; the ten most common clones hold around 37%. The sample was blood T cells: a sorted CD56 or NKG2C T cell subset, CD4+ or CD8+ T cells, or bulk PBMC T cells (not recorded which). These receptors were taken from a woman aged 50 to 60 in good health.

The rearrangement joins TRBV11-3 to TRBJ2-7; TCRdb returns TRBD1, unconfirmable since there is no DNA. The CDR3 spans 14 residues. The germline gives CDR1 SGHNT, CDR2 YENEEA. This CDR3 reads CASSLGGTEVEQYF.

The V call is TRBV2, the J call TRBJ1-1. CDR3 length: 14 residues. Germline assignment: CDR1 SNHLY and CDR2 FYNNEI. The CDR3 here is CASSYSYSSTEAFF.

V gene TRBV7-3 combines with J gene TRBJ2-2. The length of the CDR3 is 12 residues. Germline loops: CDR1 SGHTA, CDR2 FQGTGA. The CDR3 loop reads CASSLSSGELFF. Based on the CDR3 plus reference TRBV7-3 and TRBJ2-2, the full variable domain is GAGVSQTPSNKVTEKGKYVELRCDPISGHTALYWYRQSLGQGPEFLIYFQGTGAADDSGLPNDRFFAVRPEGSVSTLKIQRTERGDSAVYLCASSLSSGELFFGEGSRLTVL.

The gene calls are TRBV7-8 and TRBJ1-1. This CDR3 comprises 15 residues. The germline V gene encodes CDR1 SGHVS and CDR2 FQNEAQ. CDR3 in amino acids: CASSGPVGVHTEAFF.

V and J are TRBV7-9 and TRBJ2-2; TCRdb's D call, TRBD2, is unchecked because there is no DNA. The CDR3 consists of 12 residues. The germline V gene encodes CDR1 SEHNR and CDR2 FQNEAQ (reference sequence). The CDR3 loop reads CASSMGPGELFF.

The J gene is TRBJ1-1, the V gene TRBV28; without DNA, the TCRdb call of TRBD1 cannot be checked. Germline loops: CDR1 MDHEN, CDR2 SYDVKM. This CDR3 is built from 15 residues. The CDR3 here is CASSWTGQGNTEAFF. Based on the CDR3 plus reference TRBV28 and TRBJ1-1, the full variable domain is DVKVTQSSRYLVKRTGEKVFLECVQDMDHENMFWYRQDPGLGLRLIYFSYDVKMKEKGDIPEGYSVSREKKERFSLILESASTNQTSMYLCASSWTGQGNTEAFFGQGTRLTVV.

This chain uses TRBV6-1 with TRBJ1-1; TCRdb calls TRBD1, which cannot be checked without DNA. The CDR3 runs 14 residues. Germline V gene data show CDR1 as MNHNS and CDR2 as SASEGT. The CDR3 here is CASSSTGGKTEAFF.

The chain joins TRBV12-3 or TRBV12-4 to TRBJ2-5; checking the TCRdb D call of TRBD2 is not possible without DNA. The CDR3 runs to 15 residues. The chain's CDR3 is CASSPWREGRETQYF.

The genes are TRBV30 and TRBJ2-1; the D gene TCRdb calls, TRBD2, cannot be checked with no DNA. Germline V gene lookup returns CDR1 GTSNPN and CDR2 SVGIG (reference sequence). The CDR3 is made up of 11 amino acids. The CDR3 loop is CAWDGSNEQFF.

V and J are TRBV20-1 and TRBJ2-7; the TCRdb call, TRBD1, lacks DNA for checking. This CDR3 has 14 residues. Germline-derived CDR1 and CDR2 are DFQATT and SNEGSKA (reference sequence). The CDR3 sequence: CSAFSQGGTYEQYF.

V is TRBV12-3 or TRBV12-4 and J is TRBJ2-2; the D gene TCRdb calls, TRBD1, cannot be checked with no DNA. This CDR3 region has 15 residues. The CDR3 sequence is CASSSQGIEAGELFF.

The chain joins TRBV7-2 to TRBJ2-1; the TRBD2 assignment by TCRdb is unverifiable without DNA. The CDR3 is made up of 16 amino acids. The germline V gene has CDR1 SGHTA and CDR2 FQGNSA. The CDR3: CASSLVLAGFDNEQFF.

V usage is TRBV7-6 and J usage is TRBJ2-7; TCRdb's D call of TRBD2 is untestable without DNA. The CDR3 contains 15 residues. The germline CDR1 and CDR2 sequences are SGHVS and FNYEAQ. The CDR3 sequence: CASRRGTSGSYEQYF.

The rearrangement links TRBV27 to TRBJ2-1. The CDR3 totals 16 residues. Per the germline V gene, CDR1 is MNHEY and CDR2 is SMNVEV (reference sequence). Here the CDR3 reads CASSLDPPSSYNEQFF.

The chain links TRBV18 to TRBJ1-4. The CDR3 has 13 amino acids. Germline CDR1 and CDR2: KGHSH and LQKENI. CDR3 region: CASSPRIGEKLFF. Supplemented by reference TRBV18 and TRBJ1-4, the full variable domain reads NAGVMQNPRHLVRRRGQEARLRCSPMKGHSHVYWYRQLPEEGLKFMVYLQKENIIDESGMPKERFSAEFPKEGPSILRIQQVVRGDSAAYFCASSPRIGEKLFFGSGTQLSVL.

The CDR3 sequence: CSTGPTYYNEQFF. V and J are TRBV29-1 and TRBJ2-1; absent DNA, TCRdb's TRBD1 call cannot be checked. The CDR3 extends over 13 amino acids. Germline values: CDR1 SQVTM, CDR2 ANQGSEA.

The chain links TRBV27 to TRBJ2-7; TCRdb reports TRBD1, a call that lacks DNA to check it against. The CDR3 sequence is 14 residues long. Germline CDR1 reads MNHEY; CDR2 reads SMNVEV (reference sequence). This CDR3 is CASSPDRGGSEQYF.

The gene calls are TRBV27 and TRBJ2-7; TCRdb reports TRBD2, a call that lacks DNA to check it against. The CDR3 runs to 15 residues. Germline CDR1 MNHEY, CDR2 SMNVEV (reference sequence). The CDR3 loop is CASSLSGRSSSEQYF.

The V and J genes are TRBV25-1 and TRBJ1-5. The germline V gene has CDR1 MGHDK and CDR2 SYGVNS. The CDR3 length is 14 residues. This CDR3 is CASSESQLGRPQHF.

J is TRBJ2-5 and V is TRBV11-2; TCRdb outputs TRBD1, but without DNA this stays unchecked. The CDR3 contains 15 residues. CDR1 is SGHAT, CDR2 FQNNGV, per germline. This CDR3 is CASSDAAGPQETQYF.

The V gene is TRBV7-6, the J gene TRBJ2-3; without DNA, the TCRdb call of TRBD1 cannot be checked. Germline-derived CDR1 and CDR2 are SGHVS and FNYEAQ. The CDR3 spans 16 residues. CDR3: CASSVSRDLYTDTQYF.